One sample yielded the 20 T cell receptor beta chains listed below, sequenced in a study of T cells after somatic rescue of genetic block. This table comes from immunoSEQ multiplex PCR, and its TCRdb copy is limited to in-frame clones, with some not included. The sample lists 100,000 to 120,000 clones; about 93% were seen once. The specimen sequenced was peripheral blood mononuclear cells (PBMCs). All receptors come from a young woman.

The CDR3, as DNA: TGCAGCGTTGCGGGGACTAGCGGCTCTAGCTCCTACAATGAGCAGTTCTTC. It is translated as CSVAGTSGSSSYNEQFF. This chain connects TRBV29-1 to TRBJ2-1, with 11 bases fitting TRBD2. This CDR3 region has 17 residues. Germline CDR1 and CDR2: SQVTM and ANQGSEA. V shed 4 bases, J shed 0 bases, and the junction held 8 bases outside the gene matches.

This clone was detected a few times. The V call is TRBV11-3, the J call TRBJ1-1; tentatively, D is TRBD1 (6 bases). V gave up 5 bases and J gave up 10 bases, with 14 bases separating them. CDR3 length: 12 amino acids. CDR1 is SGHNT, CDR2 YENEEA, per germline. The DNA for the CDR3 is TGTGCCAGCAGCCCGACAGGATATGGAGCTTTCTTT. Protein sequence: CASSPTGYGAFF.

The V call is TRBV5-1, the J call TRBJ1-1; a possible D gene is TRBD1 (6 bases). Deletions cut 3 bases from V and 1 base from J, with 13 bases between. Germline V gene data show CDR1 as SGHRS and CDR2 as YFSETQ. The CDR3 covers 15 residues. CDR3 sequence reads: CASSSDSSPNTEAFF. The DNA of the CDR3 is TGCGCCAGCAGCTCGGACAGTTCACCGAACACTGAAGCTTTCTTT.

In DNA form, the CDR3 reads TGTGCCAGCAGTTTTACTCCGGGACAAAACGAGCAGTACTTC. Protein sequence: CASSFTPGQNEQYF. This chain joins TRBV27 and TRBJ2-7; tentative D call: TRBD1 (6 bases). In germline, CDR1 is MNHEY, CDR2 SMNVEV (reference sequence). There are 14 residues in the CDR3. Trimming removed 3 bases at V and 5 bases at J, with 14 bases between.

This sequence joins TRBV7-9 and TRBJ2-1; D is perhaps TRBD1 (6 bases). The CDR3 runs 15 residues. Germline CDR1 and CDR2: SEHNR and FQNEAQ (reference sequence). V lost 5 bases to trimming and J lost 3 bases, with 14 bases between them. CDR3 in amino acids: CASSPTGKGYNEQFF. The CDR3 DNA is TGTGCCAGCAGCCCAACAGGGAAGGGCTACAATGAGCAGTTCTTC.

V gene TRBV4-1 combines with J gene TRBJ1-6; D not resolved. The V and J ends lost 1 base and 7 bases respectively, with 11 bases between them. This CDR3 spans 15 amino acids. CDR1 is MGHRA, CDR2 YSYEKL, per germline. The CDR3 DNA reads as TGCGCCAGCAGCCAAGTGGTACAGACAAATTCACCCCTCCACTTT. Translated: CASSQVVQTNSPLHF.

The chain has TRBV6-4 and TRBJ2-3, with TRBD2 identical over 9 bases. V lost 4 bases, J lost 6 bases, and 2 bases stayed unmatched. This CDR3 region has 13 residues. CDR1 is MRHNA and CDR2 is SNTAGT in the germline V gene. The CDR3 protein is CASSGGGADTQYF. The CDR3 region has the DNA TGTGCCAGCAGTGGCGGGGGGGCGGATACGCAGTATTTT.

This chain connects TRBV5-1 to TRBJ1-1; TRBD1 might be the D (5 bases). This CDR3 has 13 amino acids. Trimming shortened V by 1 base and J by 10 bases, and 14 bases separated the two germline ends. Germline loops: CDR1 SGHRS, CDR2 YFSETQ. The CDR3 is CASSLSDRGRAFF. For the CDR3, the DNA is TGCGCCAGCAGCTTGTCAGACCGGGGGAGAGCTTTCTTT.

The gene calls are TRBV28 and TRBJ1-5; 8 positions agree with TRBD1. J gave up 0 bases and V 5 bases, and 12 bases lay outside the gene matches. The CDR3 spans 18 residues. CDR1 is MDHEN and CDR2 is SYDVKM in the germline V gene. DNA for the CDR3: TGTGCCAGCAGTGGACGGACAGGGAGGCAGAATAGCAATCAGCCCCAGCATTTT. The encoded protein is CASSGRTGRQNSNQPQHF.

The genes are TRBV18 and TRBJ1-5; D unresolved. Germline V gene sequence: CDR1 KGHSH, CDR2 LQKENI. V lost 6 bases to trimming and J lost 0 bases, with 9 bases between them. There are 14 residues in the CDR3. CDR3 DNA: TGTGCCAGCTCCGGACCGAATAGCAATCAGCCCCAGCATTTT. Translation gives CASSGPNSNQPQHF.

This clone turned up a few times. The V and J genes are TRBV7-2 and TRBJ1-2; weak D call: TRBD1 (6 bases). Per the germline V gene, CDR1 is SGHTA and CDR2 is FQGNSA. The CDR3 length is 13 residues. V shed 4 bases and J shed 8 bases, with 14 bases lying between them. The CDR3 DNA sequence: TGTGCCAGCAGCTCTAGACAGGCTCAAGGCTACACCTTC. Its translation: CASSSRQAQGYTF.

The chain joins TRBV7-6 to TRBJ1-6; 8 bases fit TRBD1. Per the germline V gene, CDR1 is SGHVS and CDR2 is FNYEAQ. CDR3 length equals 14 residues. V dropped 1 base and J dropped 10; count of bases not matched to a gene: 3. The CDR3 is CASSLGTGGSPLHF. The CDR3 nucleotides read TGTGCCAGCAGCTTAGGCACAGGGGGATCACCCCTCCACTTT.

The chain combines TRBV11-2 with TRBJ2-3; D uncertain. With 1 base removed from V and 2 bases from J, the gap between germline ends came to 7 bases. This CDR3 region has 14 residues. Germline CDR1 and CDR2: SGHAT and FQNNGV. The CDR3 bases are TGTGCCAGCAGCTTAGGCTTTACCACAGATACGCAGTATTTT. Protein: CASSLGFTTDTQYF. The full variable domain, its missing parts supplied by reference TRBV11-2 and TRBJ2-3, is EAGVAQSPRYKIIEKRQSVAFWCNPISGHATLYWYQQILGQGPKLLIQFQNNGVVDDSQLPKDRFSAERLKGVDSTLKIQPAKLEDSAVYLCASSLGFTTDTQYFGPGTRLTVL.

The V and J genes are TRBV5-1 and TRBJ1-1; a possible D gene is TRBD1 (5 bases). The CDR3 runs 14 residues. Germline CDR1 reads SGHRS; CDR2 reads YFSETQ. Deletions cut 4 bases from V and 1 base from J, with 11 bases between. The CDR3 here is CASSKGPQNTEAFF. The CDR3 DNA sequence: TGCGCCAGCAGCAAGGGACCCCAGAACACTGAAGCTTTCTTT.

The chain couples TRBV7-6 to TRBJ2-3; D gene ambiguous. V lost 5 bases, J lost 6 bases, and 21 bases lay in between. The CDR3 runs to 16 residues. Per the germline V gene, CDR1 is SGHVS and CDR2 is FNYEAQ. The CDR3 spells CASSPRSLLYEDTQYF. CDR3 DNA sequence: TGTGCCAGCAGCCCCCGGTCCCTTCTTTACGAGGATACGCAGTATTTT.

V is TRBV7-2 and J is TRBJ1-5, with D possibly TRBD1 on 6 matching bases. V lost 1 base and J 7 bases, leaving 11 bases between the germline ends. The CDR3 spans 14 residues. Germline V lookup: CDR1 SGHTA, CDR2 FQGNSA. The CDR3: CASSLGTANQPQHF. The CDR3, as DNA: TGTGCCAGCAGCTTAGGGACAGCGAACCAGCCCCAGCATTTT.

This sequence joins TRBV28 and TRBJ1-5, with D tentatively TRBD1 (6 bases). The V end was cut by 4 bases, the J end by 1 base, with 11 bases between. This CDR3 is 15 amino acids long. Germline V CDR1 and CDR2: MDHEN, SYDVKM. CDR3 protein: CASSYRVGSNQPQHF. The CDR3 nucleotides read TGTGCCAGCAGTTACAGGGTGGGAAGCAATCAGCCCCAGCATTTT.

This chain uses TRBV6-1 with TRBJ2-7; unclear D gene. V lost 3 bases to trimming and J lost 3 bases, with 6 bases between them. Germline values: CDR1 MNHNS, CDR2 SASEGT. This CDR3 contains 12 residues. The CDR3: CASSDFVYEQYF. Written as DNA, the CDR3 is TGTGCCAGCAGTGACTTCGTCTACGAGCAGTACTTC.

This clone was picked up a small number of times. The V gene is TRBV6-4, the J gene TRBJ2-2; D unclear. The CDR3 is 13 amino acids. From germline, CDR1 is MRHNA and CDR2 SNTAGT. V was cut by 2 bases and J by 4 bases, with 5 bases left in between. The CDR3 loop reads CASSDGGTGELFF. CDR3 nucleotides: TGTGCCAGCAGTGACGGCGGCACCGGGGAGCTGTTTTTT.

The J gene is TRBJ1-1, the V gene TRBV5-6; D is possibly TRBD1 (5 bases). The CDR3 contains 15 residues. The V end was cut by 5 bases, the J end by 4 bases, with 18 bases between. CDR1 and CDR2 (germline): SGHDT, YYEEEE. The CDR3 is CASSAATSGATEAFF. DNA of the CDR3: TGTGCCAGCAGTGCGGCTACAAGCGGGGCCACTGAAGCTTTCTTT.